Shown below are 20 T cell receptor beta chains from a single sample sequenced in a study of shared clonotypes between healthy human individuals. TCRdb's table, derived via immunoSEQ multiplex PCR, lists solely in-frame clones and lacks some. This table has roughly 760,000 clones, under 80% appearing once. Sequenced input: memory CD4+ T cells sorted from blood. The subset is: CD45RA-negative fraction. The receptors were sampled from a woman aged 25-40 years in good health.

The genes are TRBV11-2 and TRBJ2-7; 8 bases agree with TRBD2. Germline lookup yields CDR1 SGHAT and CDR2 FQNNGV. V shed 0 bases and J 0 bases; nucleotides not matched to a gene: 4. The length of the CDR3 is 16 residues. The CDR3 spells CASSLDSSGTSYEQYF. The CDR3 DNA follows: TGTGCCAGCAGCTTAGATAGTAGCGGGACCTCCTACGAGCAGTACTTC.

The V and J genes are TRBV4-2 and TRBJ2-7; D ambiguous. This CDR3 has 15 amino acids. Looked up from germline, CDR1 is LGHNA and CDR2 is YNFKEQ. Trimming took off 4 bases at V and 0 bases at J, with 13 bases between the two ends. The CDR3 loop is CASSPRETDSYEQYF. CDR3 sequence (DNA): TGTGCCAGCAGCCCCCGCGAGACCGACTCCTACGAGCAGTACTTC.

This clone was counted a single time. As DNA, the CDR3 is TGTGCCAGCTCACCAAGGACAGGCCAGACAGATACGCAGTATTTT. Protein: CASSPRTGQTDTQYF. The chain carries TRBV18 and TRBJ2-3; 7 nucleotides agree with TRBD1. This CDR3 comprises 15 residues. J gave up 3 bases and V 2 bases, and 5 bases lay outside the gene matches. Per germline, CDR1 KGHSH and CDR2 LQKENI. Supplemented by reference TRBV18 and TRBJ2-3, the full variable domain reads NAGVMQNPRHLVRRRGQEARLRCSPMKGHSHVYWYRQLPEEGLKFMVYLQKENIIDESGMPKERFSAEFPKEGPSILRIQQVVRGDSAAYFCASSPRTGQTDTQYFGPGTRLTVL.

The chain combines TRBV5-1 with TRBJ1-5; D unresolved. The CDR3 runs 15 residues. Looked up from germline, CDR1 is SGHRS and CDR2 is YFSETQ. The V gene lost 4 bases and the J gene lost 2 bases, with 13 bases spanning the gap. The CDR3 spells CASSRSAGGNQPQHF. The DNA for the CDR3 is TGCGCCAGCAGCCGGTCCGCCGGGGGCAATCAGCCCCAGCATTTT.

The chain couples TRBV6-1 to TRBJ1-1; D ambiguous. From germline, CDR1 is MNHNS and CDR2 SASEGT. V dropped 2 bases and J dropped 0 bases, with 7 bases sitting between them. The CDR3 consists of 14 residues. The CDR3 loop is CASSEKGMNTEAFF. The CDR3 DNA reads as TGTGCCAGCAGTGAAAAGGGCATGAACACTGAAGCTTTCTTT.

This clone was seen a few times. The chain carries TRBV29-1 and TRBJ2-5, with D tentatively TRBD2 (6 bases). The CDR3 consists of 14 residues. Germline V gene data show CDR1 as SQVTM and CDR2 as ANQGSEA. Trimming removed 6 bases from V and 5 bases from J, with 19 bases in between. CDR3 DNA: TGCAGCGTGCGGCGGGACGTCGTAAGGGAGACCCAGTACTTC. This encodes CSVRRDVVRETQYF.

The sample holds a few counts of this clone. The chain joins TRBV9 to TRBJ2-2; tentative D call: TRBD2 (7 bases). The V end was cut by 7 bases, the J end by 0 bases, with 13 bases between. The germline V gene encodes CDR1 SGDLS and CDR2 YYNGEE. The CDR3 has 15 amino acids. In DNA form, the CDR3 reads TGTGCCAGCCAAGGGGGGGCCACGAACACCGGGGAGCTGTTTTTT. Its protein product is CASQGGATNTGELFF.

Here the CDR3 DNA reads TGTGCCAGCAGCCTAATACGAGGATCTGAGACCCAGTACTTC. Translated: CASSLIRGSETQYF. This sequence joins TRBV11-2 and TRBJ2-5, with D unresolved. Germline CDR1 reads SGHAT; CDR2 reads FQNNGV. The length of the CDR3 is 14 residues. V was clipped by 5 bases and J by 5 bases, with 15 bases between them.

The chain has TRBV7-3 and TRBJ2-1; D is perhaps TRBD2 (5 bases). The length of the CDR3 is 16 residues. CDR1 is SGHTA and CDR2 is FQGTGA in the germline V gene. Trimming removed 3 bases from V and 2 bases from J, with 14 bases in between. The CDR3 DNA is TGTGCCAGCAGCTTTTCTGGCAGCGGCCCCTACAATGAGCAGTTCTTC. Protein sequence: CASSFSGSGPYNEQFF.

This chain joins TRBV27 and TRBJ2-2, with D perhaps matching TRBD1 (6 bases). V was cut by 3 bases and J by 7 bases, with 12 bases left in between. The CDR3 contains 14 residues. The V gene's germline CDR1 is MNHEY and CDR2 SMNVEV (reference sequence). The CDR3 spells CASSFGQWHGELFF. Here the CDR3 DNA reads TGTGCCAGCAGTTTTGGACAGTGGCACGGGGAGCTGTTTTTT.

This sequence joins TRBV2 and TRBJ1-1; no firm D call. CDR3 length: 13 amino acids. Germline V gene sequence: CDR1 SNHLY, CDR2 FYNNEI. Trimming stripped 1 base from V and 3 bases from J, with 6 bases between. The CDR3 region has the DNA TGTGCCAGCAGTGAAGAGACACACACTGAAGCTTTCTTT. It encodes CASSEETHTEAFF.

The V call is TRBV2, the J call TRBJ2-7, with TRBD1 identical over 7 bases. CDR1 and CDR2 from the germline V gene are SNHLY and FYNNEI. After removal of 6 bases from V and 0 bases from J, the junction contained 8 bases not matched to a gene. The CDR3 runs 15 residues. The chain's CDR3 is CASRKGQLPSYEQYF. CDR3 in DNA: TGTGCCAGCAGAAAGGGACAGTTACCCTCCTACGAGCAGTACTTC.

As regards this clone: Other nucleotide sequences in the sample specify the same CDR3. This chain joins TRBV30 and TRBJ2-3; D possibly corresponds to TRBD2 (6 bases). Trimming cost V 0 bases and J 5 bases, with 6 bases left between them. The CDR3 sequence is 12 residues long. CDR1 is GTSNPN, CDR2 SVGIG, per germline (reference sequence). CDR3 nucleotide sequence: TGTGCCTGGAGTGTAGCGGGAGATACGCAGTATTTT. This translates into CAWSVAGDTQYF.

The CDR3 spells CASSHIAGAKNEQFF. The CDR3 DNA follows: TGTGCCAGCAGCCACATAGCGGGAGCCAAGAATGAGCAGTTCTTC. This sequence joins TRBV11-2 and TRBJ2-1, with 9 bases identical to TRBD2. This CDR3 is 15 amino acids long. The V gene end was trimmed by 5 bases and the J gene end by 7 bases; junction bases not matched to a gene: 9. Germline V gene sequence: CDR1 SGHAT, CDR2 FQNNGV.

The genes are TRBV19 and TRBJ2-3; D possibly corresponds to TRBD1 (6 bases). Trimming removed 7 bases at V and 2 bases at J, with 13 bases between. The CDR3 has 14 amino acids. Germline loops: CDR1 LNHDA, CDR2 SQIVND (reference sequence). CDR3 DNA sequence: TGTGCCAGTAATCCAGGGGATCCCACAGATACGCAGTATTTT. Translation gives CASNPGDPTDTQYF.

A few counts support this clone. The chain links TRBV7-8 to TRBJ2-7; D might be TRBD1 or TRBD2, each matching 5 bases. The germline V and J ends were trimmed by 5 bases and 3 bases, with 14 bases remaining between them. The CDR3 loop spans 14 amino acids. CDR1 and CDR2 (germline): SGHVS, FQNEAQ. CDR3 DNA sequence: TGTGCCAGCAGCATCAGCCCGGGACGCTACGAGCAGTACTTC. Translation gives CASSISPGRYEQYF.

This clone occurred a few times. V gene TRBV6-1 combines with J gene TRBJ2-3, with unresolved D. CDR3 length equals 14 residues. Germline V gene data show CDR1 as MNHNS and CDR2 as SASEGT. V lost 6 bases, J lost 1 base, and 11 bases lay in between. The CDR3 nucleotides read TGTGCCAGCAGACGCTGGACCGGCACAGATACGCAGTATTTT. It codes for CASRRWTGTDTQYF.

V is TRBV19 and J is TRBJ2-7; D tentatively reads TRBD1 or TRBD2 (6 bases each). V shed 5 bases and J shed 0 bases, with 14 bases lying between them. CDR1 is LNHDA, CDR2 SQIVND, per germline (reference sequence). CDR3 length equals 15 residues. CDR3 sequence: CASSDTGRSSYEQYF. CDR3 bases: TGTGCCAGTAGTGATACAGGGAGGAGCTCCTACGAGCAGTACTTC. Supplemented by reference TRBV19 and TRBJ2-7, the full variable domain reads DGGITQSPKYLFRKEGQNVTLSCEQNLNHDAMYWYRQDPGQGLRLIYYSQIVNDFQKGDIAEGYSVSREKKESFPLTVTSAQKNPTAFYLCASSDTGRSSYEQYFGPGTRLTVT.

This clone is a singleton in its sample. CDR3 nucleotide sequence: TGCGCCAGCAGCGGTCTAGCGGGAGGGCCGTACGAGCAGTACTTC. It codes for CASSGLAGGPYEQYF. V is TRBV5-1 and J is TRBJ2-7; TRBD2 matches at 12 bases. The CDR3 has 15 amino acids. Germline assignment: CDR1 SGHRS and CDR2 YFSETQ. V lost 4 bases to trimming and J lost 4 bases; unmatched junction nucleotides: 6.

The chain has TRBV5-4 and TRBJ1-2; 8 bases are shared with TRBD1. V lost 3 bases, J lost 2 bases, and 3 bases stayed unmatched. The CDR3 is 14 amino acids. Germline V gene lookup returns CDR1 SGHNT and CDR2 YYREEE (reference sequence). The CDR3 nucleotides read TGTGCCAGCAGCTGGGGACAGGTCAACTATGGCTACACCTTC. It specifies CASSWGQVNYGYTF.